The 16 T cell receptor beta chains below were found in one sample sequenced in a study of blood T cell repertoires in COVID-19. This table comes from immunoSEQ multiplex PCR, and its TCRdb copy is limited to in-frame clones, with some not included. The sample consists of about 150,000 clones, approximately 86% of them appearing once. Sequenced material: peripheral blood. These receptors all stem from a man in his 60s with COVID-19, enrolled during active disease.

The sample holds a few counts of this clone. The rearrangement links TRBV7-9 to TRBJ2-1, with a possible D match to TRBD2 (6 bases). Trimming removed 2 bases from V and 7 bases from J, with 15 bases in between. Germline-derived CDR1 and CDR2 are SEHNR and FQNEAQ (reference sequence). CDR3 size: 15 residues. CDR3 sequence reads: CASSLNGLRANEQFF. The CDR3 region has the DNA TGTGCCAGCAGCTTAAACGGACTAAGGGCGAATGAGCAGTTCTTC.

The genes are TRBV7-2 and TRBJ1-2; D is perhaps TRBD1 (5 bases). Between the trimmed V and J ends, which lost 0 bases and 8 bases, there was a span of 10 bases. This CDR3 has 13 residues. CDR1 SGHTA and CDR2 FQGNSA come from the germline V gene. CDR3 in DNA: TGTGCCAGCAGCTTAGCCAGGGAGGCAGGCTACACCTTC. The encoded protein is CASSLAREAGYTF.

This rearrangement joins TRBV5-1 to TRBJ2-5; maybe TRBD1 (5 bases). Trimming took 4 bases from V and 5 from J, leaving 9 bases between them. The CDR3 covers 12 residues. CDR1 and CDR2 from the germline V gene are SGHRS and YFSETQ. CDR3 nucleotide sequence: TGCGCCAGCAGCGCAGGGTTGGAGACCCAGTACTTC. Protein: CASSAGLETQYF.

This chain joins TRBV5-1 and TRBJ2-1; D uncertain. Germline-derived CDR1 and CDR2 are SGHRS and YFSETQ. Deletions cut 0 bases from V and 5 bases from J, with 9 bases between. The CDR3 has 14 residues. The CDR3 nucleotides read TGCGCCAGCAGCTTGGTGTCAGATCACAATGAGCAGTTCTTC. Protein: CASSLVSDHNEQFF.

The V gene is TRBV7-2, the J gene TRBJ2-7, with D perhaps matching TRBD2 (5 bases). The CDR3 length is 15 residues. The V gene lost 1 base and the J gene lost 4 bases, with 14 bases spanning the gap. Germline CDR1 SGHTA, CDR2 FQGNSA. The CDR3 sequence: CASSLVEGQGYEQYF. The CDR3 DNA is TGTGCCAGCAGCTTAGTTGAGGGCCAAGGATACGAGCAGTACTTC.

This chain joins TRBV5-4 and TRBJ1-1; possibly TRBD1 for D (6 bases). This CDR3 spans 14 amino acids. The germline V gene encodes CDR1 SGHNT and CDR2 YYREEE (reference sequence). V was clipped by 3 bases and J by 1 base, with 10 bases between them. The CDR3 DNA reads as TGTGCCAGCAGCTGGGGACAACAGAACACTGAAGCTTTCTTT. Amino acids: CASSWGQQNTEAFF.

This chain links TRBV6-5 with TRBJ1-5; no reliable D call. Germline CDR1 and CDR2: MNHEY and SVGAGI. This CDR3 comprises 13 residues. V was cut by 0 bases and J by 11 bases, with 11 bases left in between. The CDR3 DNA sequence: TGTGCCAGCAGTTACTCGTTAGAAACCACCCAGCATTTT. Translating gives CASSYSLETTQHF.

This clone appeared a single time. The gene calls are TRBV10-3 and TRBJ1-2; D perhaps matches TRBD1 (5 bases). V was clipped by 2 bases and J by 4 bases, with 14 bases between them. In germline, CDR1 is ENHRY, CDR2 SYGVKD. The CDR3 sequence is 15 residues long. As DNA, the CDR3 is TGTGCCATCAGTGAGGGGGCCAGGTCCCTCTATGGCTACACCTTC. Translated: CAISEGARSLYGYTF.

The rearrangement joins TRBV19 to TRBJ1-3; weak D call: TRBD1 (5 bases). The germline CDR1 and CDR2 sequences are LNHDA and SQIVND (reference sequence). This CDR3 region has 13 residues. Trimming left V 8 bases short and J 0 bases short, with 8 bases between. The CDR3 reads CASGTYSGNTIYF. The CDR3 DNA follows: TGTGCCAGTGGGACTTACTCTGGAAACACCATATATTTT.

The CDR3, as DNA: TGTGCCAGCAGGCGACCCGGGACTAGCGGTTTTGAGCAGTACTTC. Translated: CASRRPGTSGFEQYF. V gene TRBV7-2 combines with J gene TRBJ2-7, with 11 nucleotides matching TRBD2. Germline V lookup: CDR1 SGHTA, CDR2 FQGNSA. The CDR3 runs to 15 residues. The J segment lost 7 bases and the V segment lost 6 bases, leaving 11 bases of the junction unmatched.

The V call is TRBV30, the J call TRBJ2-1; the D is unclear. The CDR3 contains 14 residues. Germline V gene data show CDR1 as GTSNPN and CDR2 as SVGIG (reference sequence). Trimming took off 4 bases at V and 2 bases at J, with 12 bases between the two ends. CDR3 loop: CAWTGTFTYNEQFF. The CDR3 DNA sequence: TGTGCCTGGACTGGCACCTTTACCTACAATGAGCAGTTCTTC.

This chain joins TRBV7-2 and TRBJ1-2; D might be TRBD1 (6 bases). The CDR3 is made up of 14 amino acids. Germline-derived CDR1 and CDR2 are SGHTA and FQGNSA. The V gene lost 3 bases and the J gene lost 4 bases, with 12 bases spanning the gap. The CDR3 DNA reads as TGTGCCAGCAGCTTGTTCGGACAGACCTATGGCTACACCTTC. Residues: CASSLFGQTYGYTF.

The V and J genes are TRBV29-1 and TRBJ2-7; 7 bases are a match to TRBD1. CDR1 SQVTM and CDR2 ANQGSEA come from the germline V gene. Trimming at V came to 4 bases and at J to 2 bases, leaving 2 bases not matched to a gene. This CDR3 has 12 residues. The CDR3 is CSVAQGAYEQYF. As DNA, the CDR3 is TGCAGCGTTGCTCAGGGGGCCTACGAGCAGTACTTC.

V is TRBV5-1 and J is TRBJ2-7; 12 nucleotides line up with TRBD1. The V gene's germline CDR1 is SGHRS and CDR2 YFSETQ. V lost 4 bases and J lost 5; bases outside the gene matches: 10. The CDR3 is made up of 16 amino acids. The CDR3 is CASSTYTGTGGNEQYF. In DNA form, the CDR3 reads TGCGCCAGCAGCACTTACACCGGGACAGGGGGCAACGAGCAGTACTTC. Complete variable domain (other parts from reference TRBV5-1 and TRBJ2-7): KAGVTQTPRYLIKTRGQQVTLSCSPISGHRSVSWYQQTPGQGLQFLFEYFSETQRNKGNFPGRFSGRQFSNSRSEMNVSTLELGDSALYLCASSTYTGTGGNEQYFGPGTRLTVT.

The chain recombines TRBV27 with TRBJ1-1; TRBD1 matches 9 bases. Losses at the gene ends were 4 bases for V and 11 bases for J; bases not matched to a gene: 14. This CDR3 has 15 residues. CDR1 is MNHEY, CDR2 SMNVEV, per germline (reference sequence). CDR3 bases: TGTGCCAGCAGTTCAAACACAGGGGGCTTTCGATCTGCTTTCTTT. Translating gives CASSSNTGGFRSAFF.

The V call is TRBV3-1 (or the pseudogene TRBV3-2), the J call TRBJ1-1; TRBD1 aligns across 7 bases. Per the germline V gene, CDR1 is LGHDT and CDR2 is YNNKEL (reference sequence). CDR3 size: 13 residues. V was pared by 4 bases and J by 6 bases, with 5 bases of the junction left unmatched. CDR3 in amino acids: CASSPLQGAEAFF. DNA of the CDR3: TGTGCCAGCAGCCCACTTCAGGGGGCTGAAGCTTTCTTT.